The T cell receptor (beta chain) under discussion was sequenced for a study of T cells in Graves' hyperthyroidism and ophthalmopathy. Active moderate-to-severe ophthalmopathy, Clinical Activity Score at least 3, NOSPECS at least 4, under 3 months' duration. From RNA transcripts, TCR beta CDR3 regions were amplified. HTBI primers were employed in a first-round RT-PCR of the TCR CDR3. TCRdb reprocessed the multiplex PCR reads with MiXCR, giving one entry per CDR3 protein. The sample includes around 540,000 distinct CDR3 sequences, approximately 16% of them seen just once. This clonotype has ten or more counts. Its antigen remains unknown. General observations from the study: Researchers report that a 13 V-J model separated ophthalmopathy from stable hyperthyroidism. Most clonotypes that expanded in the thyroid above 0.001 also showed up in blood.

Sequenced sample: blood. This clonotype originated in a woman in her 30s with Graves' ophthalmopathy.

The CDR3 protein is CASSPEGGASEAFF. The CDR3 nucleotides are TGTGCCAGCAGTCCAGAAGGGGGTGCCTCAGAAGCTTTCTTT. V is TRBV12-3 or TRBV12-4 and J is TRBJ1-1; possible D gene TRBD1, 6 bases. V was clipped by 5 bases and J by 8 bases, with 18 bases between them. The CDR3 is 14 residues long.